This TCR beta chain was recovered during a study of immune cell composition in non-small cell lung cancer. The overall study: Most cases were lung adenocarcinoma or squamous cell carcinoma.

Sequencing was performed with immunoSEQ multiplex PCR; in TCRdb, only in-frame clones are kept and a portion is missing. The sample shows over 6,000 clones, around four fifths of them seen only once. Germline V gene data show CDR1 as ENHRY and CDR2 as SYGVKD. The CDR3 has 17 amino acids. V lost 3 bases and J lost 3, with 18 bases in between. This TCR was sampled from a human donor with non-small cell lung cancer. Sequencing was carried out using lung tumor tissue. V is TRBV10-3 and J is TRBJ1-5; a possible D gene is TRBD1 (5 bases). The CDR3 protein is CAISDREAVGPNQPQHF. In nucleotides, the CDR3 is TGTGCCATCAGTGACAGGGAAGCAGTAGGGCCCAATCAGCCCCAGCATTTT.